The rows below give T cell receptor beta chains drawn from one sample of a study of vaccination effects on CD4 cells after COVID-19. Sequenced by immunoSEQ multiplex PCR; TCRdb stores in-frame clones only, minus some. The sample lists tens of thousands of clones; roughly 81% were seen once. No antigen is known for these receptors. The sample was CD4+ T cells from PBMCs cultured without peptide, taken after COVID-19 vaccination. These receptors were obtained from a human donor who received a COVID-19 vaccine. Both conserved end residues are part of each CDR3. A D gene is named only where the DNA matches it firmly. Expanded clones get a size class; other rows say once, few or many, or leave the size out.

CDR3: CASSRLAGGQETQYF
DNA: TGTGCCAGCAGTCGACTAGCGGGTGGCCAAGAGACCCAGTACTTC
V: TRBV6-5
D: TRBD2
J: TRBJ2-5
size: -

CDR3: CASSLIPGPQETQYF
DNA: TGCGCCAGCAGCTTGATTCCGGGGCCCCAAGAGACCCAGTACTTC
V: TRBV5-1
D: -
J: TRBJ2-5
size: -

CDR3: CASSLRDTQYF
DNA: TGTGCCAGCAGCTTACGAGATACGCAGTATTTT
V: TRBV7-9
D: -
J: TRBJ2-3
size: -

CDR3: CASSQTPNSGANVLTF
DNA: TGCGCCAGCAGCCAGACTCCGAACTCTGGGGCCAACGTCCTGACTTTC
V: TRBV5-1
D: -
J: TRBJ2-6
size: -

CDR3: CASSLRTGGQHTQYF
DNA: TGCGCCAGCAGCTTACGGACAGGGGGCCAACATACGCAGTATTTT
V: TRBV5-1
D: TRBD1
J: TRBJ2-3
size: -

CDR3: CASSMVWRGTQETQYF
DNA: TGTGCCAGTAGTATGGTTTGGCGGGGCACCCAAGAGACCCAGTACTTC
V: TRBV19
D: -
J: TRBJ2-5
size: -

CDR3: CASSQPRGQGSGELFF
DNA: TGCGCCAGCAGCCAACCCCGGGGACAAGGCTCCGGGGAGCTGTTTTTT
V: TRBV5-1
D: -
J: TRBJ2-2
size: -

CDR3: CASGGAGRRTDTQYF
DNA: TGTGCCAGCGGCGGGGCCGGGAGGAGGACAGATACGCAGTATTTT
V: TRBV2
D: TRBD2
J: TRBJ2-3
size: -

CDR3: CASSLVSGEETQYF
DNA: TGCGCCAGCAGCTTGGTTAGCGGGGAAGAGACCCAGTACTTC
V: TRBV5-1
D: TRBD2
J: TRBJ2-5
size: -

CDR3: CASSRTGGWYNEQFF
DNA: TGTGCCAGCAGTCGGACAGGTGGTTGGTACAATGAGCAGTTCTTC
V: TRBV6-5
D: TRBD1
J: TRBJ2-1
size: -

CDR3: CAWSPPPERGTSGYTF
DNA: TGTGCCTGGAGTCCCCCACCCGAGCGAGGTACGAGTGGCTACACCTTC
V: TRBV30
D: -
J: TRBJ1-2
size: -

CDR3: CASSLNGGRFNQPQHF
DNA: TGTGCCAGCAGCTTGAATGGTGGAAGGTTCAATCAGCCCCAGCATTTT
V: TRBV5-6
D: -
J: TRBJ1-5
size: -

CDR3: CASIRTSLSGNTIYF
DNA: TGTGCCAGCATCCGGACATCTCTCTCTGGAAACACCATATATTTT
V: TRBV6-5
D: -
J: TRBJ1-3
size: -

CDR3: CASSGQGGTEAFF
DNA: TGCGCCAGCAGTGGTCAGGGGGGGACTGAAGCTTTCTTT
V: TRBV5-1
D: TRBD1
J: TRBJ1-1
size: once

CDR3: CASRNRGGLNTEAFF
DNA: TGTGCCAGCAGGAACAGGGGGGGATTGAACACTGAAGCTTTCTTT
V: TRBV6-6
D: TRBD1
J: TRBJ1-1
size: -

CDR3: CASSSVSTDTQYF
DNA: TGTGCCAGCTCATCCGTTAGCACAGATACGCAGTATTTT
V: TRBV18
D: -
J: TRBJ2-3
size: -

CDR3: CASSIGQVAGEQFF
DNA: TGTGCCAGTAGTATAGGACAGGTCGCGGGTGAGCAGTTCTTC
V: TRBV19
D: -
J: TRBJ2-1
size: -